This record looks at one T cell receptor (beta chain) sequence and its context. The sample is drawn from a study of blood T cells in healthy people across ages. Study information: Template switching captured about one barcoded beta molecule per two T cells.

Using a J-beta primer mix together with a sample-barcoded 5' primer, a second PCR was run for roughly 7 to 11 cycles. All cDNA molecules were each tagged by a template-switch adaptor with 12 random nucleotides. TCRdb recomputed calls from the 5' RACE reads with MiXCR, one row per CDR3 protein. The sample lists approximately 600,000 distinct CDR3 sequences; 45% to 65% were seen once. CDR1 and CDR2 (germline): SNHLY, FYNNEI. The CDR3 contains 12 residues. V shed 7 bases and J 5 bases; nucleotides not matched to a gene: 3. The chain carries TRBV2 and TRBJ2-5, with 8 bases matching TRBD1. Sequenced material: blood. This sequence was found in a man in his 60s in good health. Here the CDR3 reads CASTGGVETQYF. Here the CDR3 DNA reads TGTGCCAGCACAGGGGGCGTGGAGACCCAGTACTTC.